This note documents a single TCR beta chain sequence. Its specificity is not known. V was pared by 5 bases and J by 0 bases, with 10 bases between. The CDR3 totals 15 residues. The V gene's germline CDR1 is MNHEY and CDR2 SMNVEV (reference sequence). This record belongs to a study of cytomegalovirus exposure and HLA in healthy donors. Study observations and caveats: Most TCR sequences were uncommon, yet certain public TCRs appeared in many donors. Cytomegalovirus status, reportedly, was diagnosed with high specificity and sensitivity by the classifier.

The table came from immunoSEQ multiplex PCR; TCRdb's copy has only in-frame clones and leaves some out. This table holds about 150,000 clones, around 84% found once. Material for sequencing was PBMCs. The chain has TRBV27 and TRBJ1-4, with D perhaps matching TRBD1 (5 bases). The receptor was derived from a human donor in good health. The CDR3 protein is CASSQDRATNEKLFF. The CDR3 DNA follows: TGTGCCAGCAGTCAAGACAGAGCAACTAATGAAAAACTGTTTTTT.